Shown below are 7 T cell receptor beta chains from a single sample sequenced in a study of PD-1 blockade in mismatch repair-deficient tumors. Clones were read by immunoSEQ multiplex PCR, and TCRdb kept only the in-frame ones, dropping some. The profile covers some 19,000 clones, with around 79% appearing a single time and about 1.4% taken by the ten largest. Specimen: PBMCs, collected 52 weeks after starting pembrolizumab. The source of these receptors is an adult with mismatch repair-deficient cancer.

J is TRBJ1-1 and V is TRBV7-9; 7 bases are a match to TRBD1. CDR3 size: 13 residues. Losses at the gene ends were 3 bases for V and 4 bases for J; bases not matched to a gene: 2. Germline V lookup: CDR1 SEHNR, CDR2 FQNEAQ (reference sequence). CDR3 coding DNA: TGTGCCAGCAGCTTGACAGGGTCCACTGAAGCTTTCTTT. Protein: CASSLTGSTEAFF.

This clone was picked up a small number of times. The chain couples TRBV19 to TRBJ2-7; 8 bases are shared with TRBD2. Per the germline V gene, CDR1 is LNHDA and CDR2 is SQIVND (reference sequence). The CDR3 consists of 14 residues. Trimming removed 9 bases from V and 4 bases from J; junction bases left unmatched: 11. In DNA, the CDR3 is TGTGCCAGCCCAGTGGCGGGAGGTAGGTACGAGCAGTACTTC. Translation: CASPVAGGRYEQYF.

The chain recombines TRBV9 with TRBJ1-4, with a possible D match to TRBD1 (5 bases). The V and J ends lost 2 bases and 6 bases respectively, with 11 bases between them. The germline V gene has CDR1 SGDLS and CDR2 YYNGEE. The CDR3 consists of 14 residues. CDR3 DNA: TGTGCCAGCAGCGTTCAAGGGGCTGATGAAAAACTGTTTTTT. Translating gives CASSVQGADEKLFF.

The chain couples TRBV13 to TRBJ1-5, with D maybe TRBD1 (5 bases). Germline lookup yields CDR1 PRHDT and CDR2 FYEKMQ (reference sequence). V lost 6 bases and J lost 7, with 16 bases in between. This CDR3 is 14 amino acids long. The CDR3 is CASSPGLGGQPQHF. For the CDR3, the DNA is TGTGCCAGCAGTCCAGGGTTGGGGGGGCAGCCCCAGCATTTT.

This chain links TRBV9 with TRBJ2-1, with 8 bases lining up with TRBD2. Germline CDR1 is SGDLS and CDR2 is YYNGEE. The CDR3 covers 12 residues. V shed 3 bases and J 9 bases; nucleotides not matched to a gene: 2. CDR3 in amino acids: CASSGTSREQFF. The CDR3 DNA reads as TGTGCCAGCAGCGGGACTAGCCGTGAGCAGTTCTTC.

CDR3 protein: CASSEALLAGGPTGELFF. As DNA, the CDR3 is TGTGCCAGCAGTGAAGCCCTATTAGCGGGAGGGCCCACCGGGGAGCTGTTTTTT. The chain joins TRBV2 to TRBJ2-2; 11 positions match TRBD2. From germline, CDR1 is SNHLY and CDR2 FYNNEI. J gave up 4 bases and V 0 bases, and 7 bases lay outside the gene matches. The CDR3 spans 18 residues.

This clone was detected only a few times. This chain's CDR3 is CASSWEGAGGNEQYF. CDR3 nucleotide sequence: TGTGCCAGCAGCTGGGAAGGTGCGGGAGGTAACGAGCAGTACTTC. The chain is built from TRBV7-9 and TRBJ2-7; 8 nucleotides line up with TRBD2. V trimming: 4 bases; J trimming: 5 bases; junction bases outside the gene matches: 10. CDR1 is SEHNR and CDR2 is FQNEAQ in the germline V gene (reference sequence). The CDR3 contains 15 residues. The full variable domain, in which reference TRBV7-9 and TRBJ2-7 provide the parts outside the CDR3, is DTGVSQNPRHKITKRGQNVTFRCDPISEHNRLYWYRQTLGQGPEFLTYFQNEAQLEKSRLLSDRFSAERPKGSFSTLEIQRTEQGDSAMYLCASSWEGAGGNEQYFGPGTRLTVT.